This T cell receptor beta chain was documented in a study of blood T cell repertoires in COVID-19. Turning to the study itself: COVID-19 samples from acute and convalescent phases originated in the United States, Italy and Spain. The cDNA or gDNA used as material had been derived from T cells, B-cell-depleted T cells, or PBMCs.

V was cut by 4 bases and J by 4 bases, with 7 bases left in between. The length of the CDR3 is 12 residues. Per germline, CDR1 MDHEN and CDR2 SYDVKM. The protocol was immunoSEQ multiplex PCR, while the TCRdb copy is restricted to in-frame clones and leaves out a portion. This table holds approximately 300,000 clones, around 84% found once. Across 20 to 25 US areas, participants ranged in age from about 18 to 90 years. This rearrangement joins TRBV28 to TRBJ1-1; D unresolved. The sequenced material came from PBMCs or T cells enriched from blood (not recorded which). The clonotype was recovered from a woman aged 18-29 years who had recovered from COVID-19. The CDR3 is CASSSPVTEAFF. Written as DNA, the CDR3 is TGTGCCAGCAGTTCCCCGGTCACTGAAGCTTTCTTT.